These T cell receptor beta chains were read from a single sample in a study of blood T cell repertoires in COVID-19. Here immunoSEQ multiplex PCR was the method, and the copy in TCRdb shows in-frame clones only, minus some. Of under 300,000 clones listed, approximately 78% are singletons. Sequences were obtained from peripheral blood. All receptors derive from a woman aged 18 to 35 with acute or convalescent COVID-19. CDR3s include the opening cysteine and the closing phenylalanine or tryptophan. The order of the fields is clone size, J gene, V gene, D gene, CDR3 protein, CDR3 DNA. D genes are given only for firm matches. Clone sizes are given selectively: once, few, many, or a class where the clone is expanded.

size: -
J: TRBJ2-1
V: TRBV7-3
D: TRBD2
CDR3: CASSLSLAGGPGEQFF
DNA: TGTGCCAGCAGCTTAAGCCTAGCGGGAGGGCCGGGTGAGCAGTTCTTC

size: -
J: TRBJ2-7
V: TRBV12-3/TRBV12-4
D: TRBD2
CDR3: CASSPGGVEQYF
DNA: TGTGCCAGCAGCCCCGGGGGGGTGGAGCAGTACTTC

size: -
J: TRBJ1-4
V: TRBV18
D: -
CDR3: CASSPRSDADEKLFF
DNA: TGTGCCAGCTCACCACGCAGCGATGCGGATGAAAAACTGTTTTTT

size: -
J: TRBJ2-3
V: TRBV19
D: TRBD1
CDR3: CASSPRGQGITDTQYF
DNA: TGTGCCAGTAGTCCCAGGGGACAGGGAATCACAGATACGCAGTATTTT

size: once
J: TRBJ2-7
V: TRBV11-1
D: TRBD2
CDR3: CASSSSGTYEQYF
DNA: TGTGCCAGCAGCTCTAGCGGGACCTACGAGCAGTACTTC

size: -
J: TRBJ2-1
V: TRBV19
D: -
CDR3: CASSISLNEQFF
DNA: TGTGCCAGTAGTATTTCATTGAATGAGCAGTTCTTC

size: -
J: TRBJ2-1
V: TRBV7-6
D: -
CDR3: CASSLTSNPNEQFF
DNA: TGTGCCAGCAGCTTAACATCGAACCCGAATGAGCAGTTCTTC

size: -
J: TRBJ2-1
V: TRBV5-5
D: TRBD2
CDR3: CASSLVGLAGRPTYNEQFF
DNA: TGTGCCAGCAGCTTGGTGGGCCTAGCGGGACGACCTACTTACAATGAGCAGTTCTTC

size: -
J: TRBJ2-7
V: TRBV7-9
D: TRBD2
CDR3: CASSRGASGAYEQYF
DNA: TGTGCCAGCAGCCGAGGTGCTAGCGGGGCCTACGAGCAGTACTTC

size: -
J: TRBJ1-4
V: TRBV29-1
D: -
CDR3: CSVVPEGFGKNEKLFF
DNA: TGCAGCGTTGTCCCCGAGGGCTTTGGAAAAAATGAAAAACTGTTTTTT

size: once
J: TRBJ2-7
V: TRBV30
D: -
CDR3: CAWSVGGWDEQYF
DNA: TGTGCCTGGAGTGTCGGAGGGTGGGACGAGCAGTACTTC

size: -
J: TRBJ1-1
V: TRBV5-4
D: -
CDR3: CASSLERVNTEAFF
DNA: TGTGCCAGCAGCTTGGAGCGGGTGAACACTGAAGCTTTCTTT

size: -
J: TRBJ1-2
V: TRBV29-1
D: -
CDR3: CSVERYRAQYGYTF
DNA: TGCAGCGTTGAAAGGTACAGGGCTCAGTATGGCTACACCTTC

size: -
J: TRBJ1-5
V: TRBV19
D: -
CDR3: CASRDTTNQPQHF
DNA: TGTGCCAGCAGAGACACGACCAATCAGCCCCAGCATTTT

size: -
J: TRBJ2-5
V: TRBV6-5
D: -
CDR3: CASSYGTASGGTQYF
DNA: TGTGCCAGCAGTTACGGGACAGCCTCCGGGGGGACCCAGTACTTC

size: -
J: TRBJ1-1
V: TRBV19
D: -
CDR3: CATGPWATEAFF
DNA: TGTGCCACAGGGCCGTGGGCCACTGAAGCTTTCTTT

size: -
J: TRBJ2-7
V: TRBV10-3
D: TRBD1
CDR3: CAITGQGTYEQYF
DNA: TGTGCCATCACAGGACAGGGGACCTACGAGCAGTACTTC

size: -
J: TRBJ2-3
V: TRBV24-1
D: -
CDR3: CATSVGGAGGWTDTQYF
DNA: TGTGCCACCAGTGTGGGGGGCGCAGGGGGATGGACAGATACGCAGTATTTT

size: few
J: TRBJ2-1
V: TRBV5-4
D: -
CDR3: CASSFRRASSNNEQFF
DNA: TGTGCCAGCAGCTTCCGAAGGGCTAGCAGTAACAATGAGCAGTTCTTC

size: -
J: TRBJ1-1
V: TRBV9
D: -
CDR3: CASSVAGRGTEAFF
DNA: TGTGCCAGCAGCGTAGCCGGAAGGGGCACTGAAGCTTTCTTT

size: -
J: TRBJ1-5
V: TRBV11-2
D: -
CDR3: CASSLDSSNQPQHF
DNA: TGTGCCAGCAGCTTGGACTCGTCCAATCAGCCCCAGCATTTT

size: -
J: TRBJ1-1
V: TRBV7-2
D: -
CDR3: CASSLGKQGWTEAFF
DNA: TGTGCCAGCAGCCTAGGGAAACAGGGTTGGACTGAAGCTTTCTTT

size: -
J: TRBJ2-3
V: TRBV27
D: TRBD1
CDR3: CASGRTYRGLSDTQYF
DNA: TGTGCCAGCGGAAGGACCTACAGGGGTCTTTCAGATACGCAGTATTTT

size: -
J: TRBJ1-5
V: TRBV6-2/TRBV6-3
D: TRBD1
CDR3: CASSPGTGVVGDQPQHF
DNA: TGTGCCAGCAGTCCCGGGACAGGGGTTGTCGGCGATCAGCCCCAGCATTTT

size: -
J: TRBJ2-3
V: TRBV14
D: TRBD1
CDR3: CASSPGQVPTDTQYF
DNA: TGTGCCAGCAGCCCGGGACAGGTCCCGACAGATACGCAGTATTTT

size: -
J: TRBJ2-7
V: TRBV27
D: TRBD1
CDR3: CASRGQGMNEQYF
DNA: TGTGCCAGCAGAGGACAGGGGATGAACGAGCAGTACTTC

size: -
J: TRBJ2-7
V: TRBV3-1/TRBV3-2
D: TRBD2
CDR3: CASSPSGAYEQYF
DNA: TGTGCCAGCAGCCCAAGCGGGGCCTACGAGCAGTACTTC

size: -
J: TRBJ2-5
V: TRBV7-6
D: -
CDR3: CASSLALETQYF
DNA: TGTGCCAGCAGCTTAGCCCTAGAGACCCAGTACTTC

size: -
J: TRBJ1-5
V: TRBV6-1
D: TRBD1
CDR3: CASSAPGTGLVGNQPQHF
DNA: TGTGCCAGCAGTGCCCCGGGGACAGGGTTAGTGGGCAATCAGCCCCAGCATTTT

size: once
J: TRBJ1-1
V: TRBV13
D: -
CDR3: CASSSNSGLDEAFF
DNA: TGTGCCAGCAGCTCGAACTCGGGATTGGATGAAGCTTTCTTT

size: -
J: TRBJ1-4
V: TRBV5-1
D: -
CDR3: CASSLARVGEKLFF
DNA: TGCGCCAGCAGCTTGGCCCGAGTCGGTGAAAAACTGTTTTTT

size: -
J: TRBJ1-2
V: TRBV3-1/TRBV3-2
D: -
CDR3: CASSRDSQGSYGYTF
DNA: TGTGCCAGCAGCCGTGATTCTCAGGGCAGCTATGGCTACACCTTC

size: -
J: TRBJ1-6
V: TRBV20-1
D: -
CDR3: CSASFATGTSYNSPLHF
DNA: TGCAGTGCTAGTTTCGCAACAGGGACCTCCTATAATTCACCCCTCCACTTT

size: -
J: TRBJ1-1
V: TRBV12-3/TRBV12-4
D: TRBD1
CDR3: CASTGTGGTEAFF
DNA: TGTGCCAGCACGGGGACAGGGGGAACTGAAGCTTTCTTT

size: -
J: TRBJ1-6
V: TRBV6-4
D: -
CDR3: CASKGEGAGSPLHF
DNA: TGTGCCAGCAAAGGTGAAGGGGCAGGTTCACCCCTCCACTTT

size: few
J: TRBJ1-2
V: TRBV4-3
D: TRBD1
CDR3: CASSQTQGQGNYGYTF
DNA: TGCGCCAGCAGCCAAACCCAGGGACAGGGTAACTATGGCTACACCTTC

size: few
J: TRBJ1-3
V: TRBV28
D: TRBD1
CDR3: CATTGGIGNTIYF
DNA: TGTGCCACCACAGGGGGCATTGGAAACACCATATATTTT

size: -
J: TRBJ2-3
V: TRBV5-1
D: TRBD2
CDR3: CASSLGGRRTDTQYF
DNA: TGCGCCAGCAGCTTGGGCGGGAGGCGCACAGATACGCAGTATTTT

size: -
J: TRBJ2-5
V: TRBV7-6
D: TRBD1
CDR3: CASSPNRGAETQYF
DNA: TGTGCCAGCAGCCCCAACAGGGGCGCGGAGACCCAGTACTTC

size: -
J: TRBJ2-3
V: TRBV27
D: -
CDR3: CASSSPFGGDTQYF
DNA: TGTGCCAGCAGTTCTCCGTTTGGAGGAGATACGCAGTATTTT

size: few
J: TRBJ2-3
V: TRBV6-5
D: -
CDR3: CAVAGSTDTQYF
DNA: TGTGCCGTCGCGGGGAGCACAGATACGCAGTATTTT

size: -
J: TRBJ1-2
V: TRBV9
D: -
CDR3: CASRRGYGYTF
DNA: TGTGCCAGCAGGCGGGGGTATGGCTACACCTTC

size: -
J: TRBJ1-2
V: TRBV5-8
D: -
CDR3: CASSQRGGYTF
DNA: TGTGCCAGCAGTCAACGGGGTGGCTACACCTTC

size: -
J: TRBJ1-1
V: TRBV6-5
D: TRBD1
CDR3: CASRTGMGWRTEAFF
DNA: TGTGCCAGCAGGACAGGGATGGGATGGAGGACTGAAGCTTTCTTT

size: -
J: TRBJ2-5
V: TRBV5-1
D: -
CDR3: CASSSLQGQETQYF
DNA: TGCGCCAGCAGCTCCTTGCAGGGGCAAGAGACCCAGTACTTC

size: -
J: TRBJ1-5
V: TRBV13
D: -
CDR3: CASSLGSQPQHF
DNA: TGTGCCAGCAGCTTGGGCAGTCAGCCCCAGCATTTT

size: -
J: TRBJ2-1
V: TRBV7-9
D: -
CDR3: CASSRPDRLVFF
DNA: TGTGCCAGCAGCAGACCAGACAGGCTGGTGTTCTTC

size: once
J: TRBJ2-2
V: TRBV7-2
D: -
CDR3: CASRVRDTGELFF
DNA: TGTGCCAGCAGGGTCCGGGACACCGGGGAGCTGTTTTTT

size: -
J: TRBJ1-1
V: TRBV6-5
D: -
CDR3: CASRVRVWDTEAFF
DNA: TGTGCCAGCAGAGTCCGGGTCTGGGACACTGAAGCTTTCTTT

size: -
J: TRBJ2-7
V: TRBV11-2
D: TRBD2
CDR3: CASSFSSGSWYEQYF
DNA: TGTGCCAGCAGCTTCTCTAGCGGGAGCTGGTACGAGCAGTACTTC

size: -
J: TRBJ2-7
V: TRBV7-2
D: -
CDR3: CASSLQTPMGSYEQYF
DNA: TGTGCCAGCAGCTTACAGACACCCATGGGCTCCTACGAGCAGTACTTC

size: -
J: TRBJ2-3
V: TRBV6-5
D: TRBD2
CDR3: CASTSETSGTDTQYF
DNA: TGTGCCAGCACGAGTGAGACTAGCGGAACAGATACGCAGTATTTT

size: once
J: TRBJ1-1
V: TRBV18
D: -
CDR3: CASSPSMNTEAFF
DNA: TGTGCCAGCTCACCATCTATGAACACTGAAGCTTTCTTT

size: -
J: TRBJ2-1
V: TRBV6-2/TRBV6-3
D: TRBD2
CDR3: CASSPPSGRWNEQFF
DNA: TGTGCCAGCAGTCCCCCTAGCGGGAGATGGAATGAGCAGTTCTTC